The 5 T cell receptor beta chains in this list originate from one sample, sequenced in a study of TIL therapy for anti-PD-1-resistant metastatic lung cancer (dated by TCRdb to 2020 to 2022). Reading the label with the study, this specimen's time point is: pre-treatment sample, taken before nivolumab and TIL therapy. TCR beta CDR3 regions were amplified from genomic DNA with the immunoSEQ v3 hsTCRB kit using bias-controlled multiplex PCR. Entries here come from immuneACCESS through TCRdb and include only in-frame sequences with V and J called. Some clones fail to appear in such tables; in the studies checked, an unresolved V gene covers under half of the shortfall, and the cause of the remainder is unknown. The sample table contains more than 45,000 clones; only one count was recorded for about 70% of them. About 2% of the sample belongs to the ten largest clones. The material sequenced was blood, taken at baseline. The source of these receptors is a person between 25 and 80 years old with non-small cell lung cancer.

The V gene is TRBV6-5, the J gene TRBJ2-5; maybe TRBD2 (6 bases). Per germline, CDR1 MNHEY and CDR2 SVGAGI. Trimming took off 2 bases at V and 9 bases at J, with 13 bases between the two ends. The CDR3 spans 13 residues. CDR3 sequence: CASSYRAQRAQYF. CDR3 DNA: TGTGCCAGCAGTTACCGGGCACAGCGGGCCCAGTACTTC.

V is TRBV29-1 and J is TRBJ2-1, with D possibly being TRBD2 (7 bases). The germline V gene encodes CDR1 SQVTM and CDR2 ANQGSEA. V lost 5 bases to trimming and J lost 0 bases, with 17 bases between them. This CDR3 spans 16 amino acids. CDR3 nucleotides: TGCAGCGTTTGGACCCGGGGAGGGGGCTCCTACAATGAGCAGTTCTTC. Translated: CSVWTRGGGSYNEQFF.

This chain joins TRBV28 and TRBJ2-2; D may be TRBD2 (6 bases). The CDR3 runs 14 residues. V was pared by 4 bases and J by 5 bases, with 11 bases between. The V gene's germline CDR1 is MDHEN and CDR2 SYDVKM. CDR3 sequence (DNA): TGTGCCAGCAGTTCCCCGGGGGTAACCGGGGAGCTGTTTTTT. It codes for CASSSPGVTGELFF.

The V gene is TRBV6-1, the J gene TRBJ2-1; TRBD2 might be the D (6 bases). V was trimmed by 8 bases and J by 8 bases, leaving 16 bases between them. This CDR3 has 13 residues. From germline, CDR1 is MNHNS and CDR2 SASEGT. CDR3 nucleotides: TGTGCCAGCGGGAGACCCAGGGAGGATGAGCAGTTCTTC. This translates into CASGRPREDEQFF.

The rearrangement uses TRBV28 and TRBJ2-7; no firm D call. The CDR3 consists of 14 residues. Germline V gene lookup returns CDR1 MDHEN and CDR2 SYDVKM. V lost 4 bases to trimming and J lost 2 bases, with 12 bases between them. CDR3 DNA sequence: TGTGCCAGCAGTTCACCAGGAAACCCCTACGAGCAGTACTTC. It is translated as CASSSPGNPYEQYF.